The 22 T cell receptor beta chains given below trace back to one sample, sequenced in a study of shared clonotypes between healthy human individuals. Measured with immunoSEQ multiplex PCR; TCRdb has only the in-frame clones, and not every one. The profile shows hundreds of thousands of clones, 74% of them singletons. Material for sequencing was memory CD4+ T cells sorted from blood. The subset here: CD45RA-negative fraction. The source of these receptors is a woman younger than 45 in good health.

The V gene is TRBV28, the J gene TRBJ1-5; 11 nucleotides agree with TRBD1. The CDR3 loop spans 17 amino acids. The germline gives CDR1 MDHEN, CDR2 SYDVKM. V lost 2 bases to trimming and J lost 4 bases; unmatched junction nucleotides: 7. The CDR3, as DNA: TGTGCCAGCAGTTTAAGGACAGGGGGCTCCAATAATCAGCCCCAGCATTTT. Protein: CASSLRTGGSNNQPQHF. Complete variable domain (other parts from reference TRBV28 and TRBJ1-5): DVKVTQSSRYLVKRTGEKVFLECVQDMDHENMFWYRQDPGLGLRLIYFSYDVKMKEKGDIPEGYSVSREKKERFSLILESASTNQTSMYLCASSLRTGGSNNQPQHFGDGTRLSIL.

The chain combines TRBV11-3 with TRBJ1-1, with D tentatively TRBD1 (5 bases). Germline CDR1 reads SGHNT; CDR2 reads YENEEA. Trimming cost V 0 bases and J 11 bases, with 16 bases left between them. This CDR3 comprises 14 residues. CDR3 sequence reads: CASSLDSGRGPAFF. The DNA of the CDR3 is TGTGCCAGCAGCTTAGATTCAGGGCGCGGACCGGCTTTCTTT.

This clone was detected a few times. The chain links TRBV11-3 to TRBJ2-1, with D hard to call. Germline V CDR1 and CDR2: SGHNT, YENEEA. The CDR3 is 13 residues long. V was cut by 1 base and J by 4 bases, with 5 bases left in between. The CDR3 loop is CASSLAVYNEQFF. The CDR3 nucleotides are TGTGCCAGCAGCTTAGCGGTTTACAATGAGCAGTTCTTC.

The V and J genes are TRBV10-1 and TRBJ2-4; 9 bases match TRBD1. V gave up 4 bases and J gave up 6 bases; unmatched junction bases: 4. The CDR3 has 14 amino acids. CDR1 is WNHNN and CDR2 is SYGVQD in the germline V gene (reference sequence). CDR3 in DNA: TGCGCCAGCAGTGCGGACAGGGGACTAAACATTCAGTACTTC. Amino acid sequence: CASSADRGLNIQYF.

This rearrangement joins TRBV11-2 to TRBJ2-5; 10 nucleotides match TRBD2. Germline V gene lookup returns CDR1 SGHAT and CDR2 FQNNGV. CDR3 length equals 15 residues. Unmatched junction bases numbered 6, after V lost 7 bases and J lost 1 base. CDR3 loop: CASILTSGAQETQYF. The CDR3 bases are TGTGCCAGCATCCTAACTAGCGGGGCCCAAGAGACCCAGTACTTC.

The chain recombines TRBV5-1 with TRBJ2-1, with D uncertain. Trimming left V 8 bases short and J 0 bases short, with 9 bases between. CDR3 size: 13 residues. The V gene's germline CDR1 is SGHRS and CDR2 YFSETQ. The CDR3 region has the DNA TGCGCCAGTGGGCTGAGCTCCTACAATGAGCAGTTCTTC. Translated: CASGLSSYNEQFF.

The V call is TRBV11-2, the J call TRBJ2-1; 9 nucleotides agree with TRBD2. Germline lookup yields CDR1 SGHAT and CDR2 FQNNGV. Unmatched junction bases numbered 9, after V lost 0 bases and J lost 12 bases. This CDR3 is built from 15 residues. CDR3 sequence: CASSLDRASGNPQFF. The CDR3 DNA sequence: TGTGCCAGCAGCTTAGATCGCGCTAGCGGGAATCCGCAGTTCTTC.

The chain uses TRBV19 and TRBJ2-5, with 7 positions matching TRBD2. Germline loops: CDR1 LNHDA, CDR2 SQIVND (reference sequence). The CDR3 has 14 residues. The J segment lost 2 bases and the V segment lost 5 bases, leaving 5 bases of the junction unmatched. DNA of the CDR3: TGTGCCAGTAGTGCCTCTAGCGGTCAAGAGACCCAGTACTTC. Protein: CASSASSGQETQYF.

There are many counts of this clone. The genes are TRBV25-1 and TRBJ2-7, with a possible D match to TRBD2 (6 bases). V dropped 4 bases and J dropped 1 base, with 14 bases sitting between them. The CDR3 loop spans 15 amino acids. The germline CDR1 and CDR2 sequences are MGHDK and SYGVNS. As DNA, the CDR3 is TGTGCCAGCAGTGGACCCGGGACTCCTTCCTACGAGCAGTACTTC. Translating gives CASSGPGTPSYEQYF.

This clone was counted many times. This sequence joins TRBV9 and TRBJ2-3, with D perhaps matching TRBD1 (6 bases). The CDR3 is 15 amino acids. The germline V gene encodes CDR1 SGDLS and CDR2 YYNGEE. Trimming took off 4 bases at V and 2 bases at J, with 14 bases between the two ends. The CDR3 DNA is TGTGCCAGCAGCTGGAAGGGACAAAACACAGATACGCAGTATTTT. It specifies CASSWKGQNTDTQYF.

CDR3 sequence reads: CASSAVPSKVHEQFF. The CDR3 nucleotides are TGTGCCAGCAGCGCGGTACCTAGCAAAGTCCATGAGCAGTTCTTC. This rearrangement joins TRBV9 to TRBJ2-1; TRBD2 might be the D (5 bases). Germline assignment: CDR1 SGDLS and CDR2 YYNGEE. Trimming removed 3 bases at V and 8 bases at J, with 18 bases between. The CDR3 spans 15 residues.

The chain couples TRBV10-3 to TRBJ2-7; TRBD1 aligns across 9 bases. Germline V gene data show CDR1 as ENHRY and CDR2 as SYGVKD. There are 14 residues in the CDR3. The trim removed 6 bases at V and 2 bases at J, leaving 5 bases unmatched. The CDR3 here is CAISRDRATYEQYF. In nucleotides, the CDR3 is TGTGCCATCAGCCGGGACAGGGCAACCTACGAGCAGTACTTC.

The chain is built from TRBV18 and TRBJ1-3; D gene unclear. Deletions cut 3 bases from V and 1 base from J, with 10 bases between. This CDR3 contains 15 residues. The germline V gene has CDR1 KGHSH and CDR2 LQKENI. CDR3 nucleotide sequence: TGTGCCAGCTCACCGGGAATCGAATCTGGAAACACCATATATTTT. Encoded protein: CASSPGIESGNTIYF. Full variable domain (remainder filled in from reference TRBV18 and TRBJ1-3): NAGVMQNPRHLVRRRGQEARLRCSPMKGHSHVYWYRQLPEEGLKFMVYLQKENIIDESGMPKERFSAEFPKEGPSILRIQQVVRGDSAAYFCASSPGIESGNTIYFGEGSWLTVV.

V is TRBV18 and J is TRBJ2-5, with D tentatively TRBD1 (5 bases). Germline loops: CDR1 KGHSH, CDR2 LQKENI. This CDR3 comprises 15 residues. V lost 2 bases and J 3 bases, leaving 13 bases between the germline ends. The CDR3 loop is CASSPTLGRKETQYF. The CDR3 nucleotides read TGTGCCAGCTCACCAACGTTGGGGCGAAAAGAGACCCAGTACTTC. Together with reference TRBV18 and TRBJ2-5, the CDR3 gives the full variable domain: NAGVMQNPRHLVRRRGQEARLRCSPMKGHSHVYWYRQLPEEGLKFMVYLQKENIIDESGMPKERFSAEFPKEGPSILRIQQVVRGDSAAYFCASSPTLGRKETQYFGPGTRLLVL.

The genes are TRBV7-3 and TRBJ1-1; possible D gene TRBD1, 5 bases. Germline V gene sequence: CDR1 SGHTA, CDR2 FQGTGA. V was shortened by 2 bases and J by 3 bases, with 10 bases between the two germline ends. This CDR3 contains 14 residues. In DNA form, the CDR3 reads TGTGCCAGCAGCTTACAGGGAGGGGACACTGAAGCTTTCTTT. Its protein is CASSLQGGDTEAFF.

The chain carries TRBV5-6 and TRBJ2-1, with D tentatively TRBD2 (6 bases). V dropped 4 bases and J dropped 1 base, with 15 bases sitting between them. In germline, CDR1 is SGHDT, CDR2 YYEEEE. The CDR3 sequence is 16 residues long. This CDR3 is CASSPGPGRSYNEQFF. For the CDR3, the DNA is TGTGCCAGCAGCCCAGGACCGGGGAGGTCCTACAATGAGCAGTTCTTC. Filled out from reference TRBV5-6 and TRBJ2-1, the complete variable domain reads DAGVTQSPTHLIKTRGQQVTLRCSPKSGHDTVSWYQQALGQGPQFIFQYYEEEERQRGNFPDRFSGHQFPNYSSELNVNALLLGDSALYLCASSPGPGRSYNEQFFGPGTRLTVL.

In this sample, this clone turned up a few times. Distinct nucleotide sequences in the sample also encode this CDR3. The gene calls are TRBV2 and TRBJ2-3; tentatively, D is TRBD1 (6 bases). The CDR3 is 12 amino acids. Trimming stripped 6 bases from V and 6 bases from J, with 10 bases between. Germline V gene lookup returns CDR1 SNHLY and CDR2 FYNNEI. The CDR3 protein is CASRTGPDTQYF. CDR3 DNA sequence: TGTGCCAGCAGAACAGGGCCCGATACGCAGTATTTT.

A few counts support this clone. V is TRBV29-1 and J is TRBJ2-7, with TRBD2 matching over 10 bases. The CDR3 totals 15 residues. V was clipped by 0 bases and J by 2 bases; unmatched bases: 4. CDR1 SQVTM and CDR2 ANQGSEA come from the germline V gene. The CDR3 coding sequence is TGCAGCGTTGAAGATCCTAGCGGGAGAACCTACGAGCAGTACTTC. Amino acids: CSVEDPSGRTYEQYF.

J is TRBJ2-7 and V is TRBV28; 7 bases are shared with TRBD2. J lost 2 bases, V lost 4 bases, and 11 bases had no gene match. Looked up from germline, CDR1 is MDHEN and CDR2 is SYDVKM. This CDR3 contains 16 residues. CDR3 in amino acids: CASSSFPGTNTYEQYF. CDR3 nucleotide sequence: TGTGCCAGCAGTTCCTTCCCCGGGACTAACACCTACGAGCAGTACTTC.

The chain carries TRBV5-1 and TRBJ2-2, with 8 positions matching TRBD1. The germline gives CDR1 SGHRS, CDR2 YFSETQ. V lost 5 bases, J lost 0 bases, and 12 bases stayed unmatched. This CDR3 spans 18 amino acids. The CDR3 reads CASRADRVRDANTGELFF. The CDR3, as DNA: TGCGCCAGCAGGGCGGACAGGGTGAGGGACGCGAACACCGGGGAGCTGTTTTTT. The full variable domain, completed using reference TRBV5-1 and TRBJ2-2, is KAGVTQTPRYLIKTRGQQVTLSCSPISGHRSVSWYQQTPGQGLQFLFEYFSETQRNKGNFPGRFSGRQFSNSRSEMNVSTLELGDSALYLCASRADRVRDANTGELFFGEGSRLTVL.

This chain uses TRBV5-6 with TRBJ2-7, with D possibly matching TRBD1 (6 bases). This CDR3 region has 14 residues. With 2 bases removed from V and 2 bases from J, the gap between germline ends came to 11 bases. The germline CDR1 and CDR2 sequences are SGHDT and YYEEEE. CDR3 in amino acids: CASSFGQPTYEQYF. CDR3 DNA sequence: TGTGCCAGCAGCTTTGGACAGCCTACCTACGAGCAGTACTTC. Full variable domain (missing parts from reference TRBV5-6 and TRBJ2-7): DAGVTQSPTHLIKTRGQQVTLRCSPKSGHDTVSWYQQALGQGPQFIFQYYEEEERQRGNFPDRFSGHQFPNYSSELNVNALLLGDSALYLCASSFGQPTYEQYFGPGTRLTVT.

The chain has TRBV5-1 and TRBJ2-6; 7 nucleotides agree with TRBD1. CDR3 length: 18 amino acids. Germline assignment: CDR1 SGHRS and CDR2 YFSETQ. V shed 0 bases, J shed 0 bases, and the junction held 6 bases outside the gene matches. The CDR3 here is CASSLARTGNSGANVLTF. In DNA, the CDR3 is TGCGCCAGCAGCTTGGCGAGGACAGGAAACTCTGGGGCCAACGTCCTGACTTTC.